This section outlines one T cell receptor (beta chain) sequence together with its context. This sample stems from a study of Ad26.COV2.S vaccination and SARS-CoV-2 variants. Study background: By the intramuscular route, Ad26.COV2.S was given once, or twice 56 days apart.

Specified treatment: about 20 received Ad26.COV2.S at low or high dose, single or two shots; about 5 received placebo; per-sample allocation not given. All samples were drawn on day 63, counting from the first vaccine or placebo injection. A Boston adult aged 18-55 years was the donor. Here immunoSEQ multiplex PCR was the method, and the copy in TCRdb shows in-frame clones only, minus some. The repertoire consists of fewer than 400,000 clones, with more than 85% occurring once and the leading ten covering 3.5%. The CDR3 covers 19 residues. Germline values: CDR1 MGHRA, CDR2 YSYEKL. Trimming pared 3 bases from V and 2 bases from J, leaving 25 bases between.

The V gene is TRBV4-1, the J gene TRBJ2-5; TRBD2 might be the D (6 bases). The clonotype was recovered from a person between 18 and 59 years old who received the Ad26.COV2.S COVID-19 vaccine or a placebo. The sample consisted of peripheral blood, taken in a trial of Ad26.COV2.S vaccine versus placebo. The CDR3 spells CASSHAQALPGLEQETQYF. CDR3 sequence (DNA): TGCGCCAGCAGCCATGCCCAGGCCCTACCGGGACTGGAACAAGAGACCCAGTACTTC.